The sequence of this T cell receptor (beta chain) was determined in a study of regulatory T cells in long-lasting Graves disease. Whole-study context: Under 3 months of antithyroid drugs had been taken by newly diagnosed Graves' patients. General study points: For persistent Graves' patients, TCR diversity was lower than for newly diagnosed ones. The number of shared public clonotypes was higher in persistent patients (around 2,700) than new patients (over 900).

Germline CDR1 reads ENHRY; CDR2 reads SYGVKD. The CDR3 is made up of 14 amino acids. Trimming pared 7 bases from V and 2 bases from J, leaving 11 bases between. This clonotype has at least ten counts. The antigen remains undetermined. Time point indicated: newly diagnosed GD, antithyroid drugs for less than 3 months. PBMC RNA was the source of the TCR library. Construction of the TCR beta libraries employed iRepertoire HTBI primers in conjunction with Arm-PCR of CDR3 regions. MiXCR, run by TCRdb on the multiplex PCR reads, gives a single entry per CDR3 protein. This table holds about 460,000 distinct CDR3 sequences, 14% found once. This sample was also put to use in a study of T cells in Graves' hyperthyroidism and ophthalmopathy.

The chain combines TRBV10-3 with TRBJ2-2, with D tentatively TRBD2 (6 bases). The sample consisted of peripheral blood mononuclear cells (PBMCs), taken at new diagnosis, from a patient treated with antithyroid drugs. This sequence originates from a woman aged 45-65 years with Graves disease. The CDR3 DNA reads TGTGCCATCAAGCCTAGCGATAACACCGGGGAGCTGTTTTTT. This encodes CAIKPSDNTGELFF.